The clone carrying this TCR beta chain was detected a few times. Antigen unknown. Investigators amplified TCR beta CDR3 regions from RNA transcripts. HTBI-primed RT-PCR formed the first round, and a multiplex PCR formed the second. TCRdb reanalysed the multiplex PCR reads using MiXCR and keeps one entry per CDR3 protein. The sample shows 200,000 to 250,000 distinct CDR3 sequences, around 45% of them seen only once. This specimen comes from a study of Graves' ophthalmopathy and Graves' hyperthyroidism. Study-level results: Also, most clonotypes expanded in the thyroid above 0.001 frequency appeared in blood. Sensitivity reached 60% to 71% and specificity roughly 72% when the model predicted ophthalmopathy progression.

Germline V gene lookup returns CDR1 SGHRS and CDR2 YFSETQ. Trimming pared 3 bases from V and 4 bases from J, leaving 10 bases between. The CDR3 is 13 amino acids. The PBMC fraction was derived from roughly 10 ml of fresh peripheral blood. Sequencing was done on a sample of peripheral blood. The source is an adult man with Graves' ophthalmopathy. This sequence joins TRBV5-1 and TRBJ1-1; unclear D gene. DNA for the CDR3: TGCGCCAGCAGCTCTCCGGCGGGCACTGAAGCTTTCTTT. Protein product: CASSSPAGTEAFF.